This T cell receptor (beta chain) was recorded in a study of neurological immune-mediated disorders. With V trimmed by 3 bases and J by 7 bases, 8 bases remained unmatched. The germline V gene has CDR1 SGHRS and CDR2 YFSETQ. CDR3 size: 15 residues. This clonotype was recorded many times. TCRdb re-called the 5' RACE reads with MiXCR, one entry per CDR3 protein. This table has roughly 60,000 distinct CDR3 sequences, over 9.5% appearing once. This sequence was found in a man between 60 and 75 years old in good health. Sequenced: PBMCs. The rearrangement joins TRBV5-1 to TRBJ1-4; 8 nucleotides line up with TRBD1. The CDR3 is CASSSDRGTSEKLFF. CDR3 DNA: TGCGCCAGCAGCTCAGACAGGGGAACGAGTGAAAAACTGTTTTTT.